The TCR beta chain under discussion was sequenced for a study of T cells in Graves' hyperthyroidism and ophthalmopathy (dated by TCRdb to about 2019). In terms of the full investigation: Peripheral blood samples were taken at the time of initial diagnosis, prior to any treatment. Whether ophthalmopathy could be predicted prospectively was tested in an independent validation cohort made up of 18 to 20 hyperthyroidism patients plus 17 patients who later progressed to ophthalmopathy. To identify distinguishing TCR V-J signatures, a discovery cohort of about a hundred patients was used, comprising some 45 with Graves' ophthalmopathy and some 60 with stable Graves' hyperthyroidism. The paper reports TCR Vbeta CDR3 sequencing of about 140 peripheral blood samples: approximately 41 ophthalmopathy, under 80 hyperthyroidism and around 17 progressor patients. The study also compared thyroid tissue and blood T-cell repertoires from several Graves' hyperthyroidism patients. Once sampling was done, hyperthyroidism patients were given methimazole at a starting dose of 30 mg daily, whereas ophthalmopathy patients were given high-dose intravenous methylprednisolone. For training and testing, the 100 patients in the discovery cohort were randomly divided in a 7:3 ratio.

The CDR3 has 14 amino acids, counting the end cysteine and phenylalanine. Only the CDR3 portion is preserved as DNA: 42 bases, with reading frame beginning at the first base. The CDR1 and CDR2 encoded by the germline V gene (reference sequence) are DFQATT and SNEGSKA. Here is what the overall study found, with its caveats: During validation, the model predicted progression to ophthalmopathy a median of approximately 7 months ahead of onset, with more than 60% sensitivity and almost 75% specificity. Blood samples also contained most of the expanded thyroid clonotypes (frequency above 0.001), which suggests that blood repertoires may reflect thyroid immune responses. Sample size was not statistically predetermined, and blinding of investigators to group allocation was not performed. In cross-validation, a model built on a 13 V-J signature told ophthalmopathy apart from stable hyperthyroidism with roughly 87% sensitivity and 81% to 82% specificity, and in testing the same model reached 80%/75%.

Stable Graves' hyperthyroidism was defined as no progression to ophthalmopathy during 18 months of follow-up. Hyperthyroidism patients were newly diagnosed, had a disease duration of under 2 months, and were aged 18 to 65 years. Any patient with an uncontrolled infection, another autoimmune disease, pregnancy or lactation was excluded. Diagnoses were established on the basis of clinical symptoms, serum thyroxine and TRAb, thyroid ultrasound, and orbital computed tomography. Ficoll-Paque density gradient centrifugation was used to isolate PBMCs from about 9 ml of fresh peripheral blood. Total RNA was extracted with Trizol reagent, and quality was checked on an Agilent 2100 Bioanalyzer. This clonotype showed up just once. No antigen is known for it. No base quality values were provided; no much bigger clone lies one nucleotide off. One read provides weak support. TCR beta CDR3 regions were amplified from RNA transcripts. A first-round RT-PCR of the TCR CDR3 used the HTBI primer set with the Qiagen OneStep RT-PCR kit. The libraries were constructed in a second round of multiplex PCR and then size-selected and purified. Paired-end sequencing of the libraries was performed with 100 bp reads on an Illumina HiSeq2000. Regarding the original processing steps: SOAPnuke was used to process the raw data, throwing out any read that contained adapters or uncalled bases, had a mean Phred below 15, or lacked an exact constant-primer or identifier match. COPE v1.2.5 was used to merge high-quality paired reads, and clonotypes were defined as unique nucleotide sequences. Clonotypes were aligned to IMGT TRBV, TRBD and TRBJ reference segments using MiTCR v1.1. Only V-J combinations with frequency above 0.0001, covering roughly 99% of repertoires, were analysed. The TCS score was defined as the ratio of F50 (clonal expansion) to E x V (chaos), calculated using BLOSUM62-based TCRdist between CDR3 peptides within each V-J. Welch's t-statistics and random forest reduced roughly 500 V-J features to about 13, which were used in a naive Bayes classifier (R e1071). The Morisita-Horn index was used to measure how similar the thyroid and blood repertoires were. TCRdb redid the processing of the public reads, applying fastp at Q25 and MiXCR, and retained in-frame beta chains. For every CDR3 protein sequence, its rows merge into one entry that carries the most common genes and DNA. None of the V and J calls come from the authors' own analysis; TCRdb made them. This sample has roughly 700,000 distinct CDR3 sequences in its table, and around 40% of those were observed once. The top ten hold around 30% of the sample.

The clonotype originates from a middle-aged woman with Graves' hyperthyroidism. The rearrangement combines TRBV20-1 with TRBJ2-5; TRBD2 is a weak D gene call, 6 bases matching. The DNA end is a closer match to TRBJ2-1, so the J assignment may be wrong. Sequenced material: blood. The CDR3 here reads CSASGGYLENEQFF. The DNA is TGCAGTGCTAGTGGGGGGTACCTAGAGAATGAGCAGTTCTTC.